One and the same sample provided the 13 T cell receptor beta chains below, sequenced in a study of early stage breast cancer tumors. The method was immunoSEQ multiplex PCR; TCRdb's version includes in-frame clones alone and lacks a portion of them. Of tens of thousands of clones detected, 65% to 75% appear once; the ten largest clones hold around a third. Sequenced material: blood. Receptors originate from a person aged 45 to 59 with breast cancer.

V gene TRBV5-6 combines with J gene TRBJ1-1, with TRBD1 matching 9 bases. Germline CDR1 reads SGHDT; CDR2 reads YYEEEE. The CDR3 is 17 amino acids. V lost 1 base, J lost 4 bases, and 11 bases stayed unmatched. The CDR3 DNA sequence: TGTGCCAGCAGCTTGCTTCGGACAGGGGCAAGTGGCACTGAAGCTTTCTTT. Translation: CASSLLRTGASGTEAFF. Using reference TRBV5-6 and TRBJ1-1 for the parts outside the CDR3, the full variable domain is DAGVTQSPTHLIKTRGQQVTLRCSPKSGHDTVSWYQQALGQGPQFIFQYYEEEERQRGNFPDRFSGHQFPNYSSELNVNALLLGDSALYLCASSLLRTGASGTEAFFGQGTRLTVV.

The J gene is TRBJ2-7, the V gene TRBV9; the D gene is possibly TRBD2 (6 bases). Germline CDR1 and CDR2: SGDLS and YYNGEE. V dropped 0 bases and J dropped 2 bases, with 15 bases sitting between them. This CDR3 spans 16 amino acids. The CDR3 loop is CASSVGPGLRTYEQYF. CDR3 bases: TGTGCCAGCAGCGTAGGTCCGGGACTTCGAACCTACGAGCAGTACTTC.

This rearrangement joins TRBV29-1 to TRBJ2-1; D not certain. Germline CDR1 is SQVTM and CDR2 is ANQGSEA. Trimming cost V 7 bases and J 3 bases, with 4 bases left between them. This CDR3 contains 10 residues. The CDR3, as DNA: TGCAGCGGGTACTACAATGAGCAGTTCTTC. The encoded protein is CSGYYNEQFF.

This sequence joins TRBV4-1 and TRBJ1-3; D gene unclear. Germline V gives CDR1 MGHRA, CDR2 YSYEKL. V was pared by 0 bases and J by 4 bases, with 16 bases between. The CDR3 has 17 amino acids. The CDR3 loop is CASSQDQFPHKGNTIYF. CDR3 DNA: TGCGCCAGCAGCCAAGATCAATTCCCCCATAAAGGAAACACCATATATTTT.

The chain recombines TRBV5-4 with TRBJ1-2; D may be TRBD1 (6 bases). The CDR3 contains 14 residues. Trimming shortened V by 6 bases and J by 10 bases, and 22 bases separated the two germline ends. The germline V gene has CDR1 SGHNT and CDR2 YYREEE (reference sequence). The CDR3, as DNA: TGTGCCAGCACGCATCCGACCGCGGGGGCCTACTACACCTTC. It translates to CASTHPTAGAYYTF.

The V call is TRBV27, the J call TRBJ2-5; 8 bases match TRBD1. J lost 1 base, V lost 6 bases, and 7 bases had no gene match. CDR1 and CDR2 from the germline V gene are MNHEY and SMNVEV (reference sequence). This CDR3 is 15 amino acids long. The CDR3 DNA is TGTGCCAGCAGCCTCTCGGACAGGGTCCAAGAGACCCAGTACTTC. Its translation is CASSLSDRVQETQYF.

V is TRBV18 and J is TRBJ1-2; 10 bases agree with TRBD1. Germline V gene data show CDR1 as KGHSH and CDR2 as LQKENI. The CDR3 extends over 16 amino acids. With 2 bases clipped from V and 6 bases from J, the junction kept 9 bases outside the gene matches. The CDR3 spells CASSPNLSGTGDGYTF. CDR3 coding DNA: TGTGCCAGCTCACCAAATTTATCCGGGACAGGGGATGGCTACACCTTC. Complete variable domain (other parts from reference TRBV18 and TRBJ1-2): NAGVMQNPRHLVRRRGQEARLRCSPMKGHSHVYWYRQLPEEGLKFMVYLQKENIIDESGMPKERFSAEFPKEGPSILRIQQVVRGDSAAYFCASSPNLSGTGDGYTFGSGTRLTVV.

CDR3 amino acids: CASSLAWESGNEQFF. CDR3 DNA: TGCGCCAGCAGCTTGGCCTGGGAGTCGGGCAATGAGCAGTTCTTC. The rearrangement uses TRBV5-1 and TRBJ2-1; perhaps TRBD2 as D (5 bases). V was pared by 0 bases and J by 6 bases, with 13 bases between. The length of the CDR3 is 15 residues. Germline V gene sequence: CDR1 SGHRS, CDR2 YFSETQ.

The chain's CDR3 is CASSLVEGGGNTIYF. The DNA of the CDR3 is TGCGCCAGCAGCTTGGTCGAGGGAGGTGGAAACACCATATATTTT. The genes are TRBV5-1 and TRBJ1-3, with unresolved D. Germline V gene lookup returns CDR1 SGHRS and CDR2 YFSETQ. The V end lost 0 bases, the J end lost 3 bases, and 10 bases lay between the germline ends. The CDR3 contains 15 residues.

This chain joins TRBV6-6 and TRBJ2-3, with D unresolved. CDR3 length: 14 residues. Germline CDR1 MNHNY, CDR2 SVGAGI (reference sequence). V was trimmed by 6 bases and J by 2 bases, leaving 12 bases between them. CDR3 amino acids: CASSPAGDTDTQYF. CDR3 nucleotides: TGTGCCAGCAGCCCGGCTGGAGACACAGATACGCAGTATTTT.

The chain's CDR3 is CSVVGGKRSSYNEQFF. The CDR3 bases are TGCAGCGTTGTTGGGGGCAAGCGGTCCTCCTACAATGAGCAGTTCTTC. The chain has TRBV29-1 and TRBJ2-1, with D tentatively TRBD1 (6 bases). V dropped 4 bases and J dropped 0 bases, with 16 bases sitting between them. This CDR3 comprises 16 residues. Germline V gene lookup returns CDR1 SQVTM and CDR2 ANQGSEA.

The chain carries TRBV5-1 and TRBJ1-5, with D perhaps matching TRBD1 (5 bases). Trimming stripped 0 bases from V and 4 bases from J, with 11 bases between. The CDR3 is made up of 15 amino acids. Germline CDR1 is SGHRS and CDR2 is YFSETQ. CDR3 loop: CASSLGAQGNQPQHF. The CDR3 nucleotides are TGCGCCAGCAGCTTGGGGGCTCAGGGAAATCAGCCCCAGCATTTT. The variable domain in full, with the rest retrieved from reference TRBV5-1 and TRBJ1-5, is KAGVTQTPRYLIKTRGQQVTLSCSPISGHRSVSWYQQTPGQGLQFLFEYFSETQRNKGNFPGRFSGRQFSNSRSEMNVSTLELGDSALYLCASSLGAQGNQPQHFGDGTRLSIL.

This CDR3 is CASSFMPSSQSRANVLTF. In DNA, the CDR3 is TGTGCCAGCAGCTTCATGCCCAGCTCACAAAGTCGGGCCAACGTCCTGACTTTC. This chain links TRBV7-4 with TRBJ2-6; D is undetermined. The CDR3 totals 18 residues. Germline lookup yields CDR1 SGHVT and CDR2 SQSDAQ. V was clipped by 3 bases and J by 5 bases, with 20 bases between them.